Shown below are 11 T cell receptor beta chains from a single sample sequenced in a study of shared clonotypes between healthy human individuals. Libraries were prepared by immunoSEQ multiplex PCR; TCRdb keeps only in-frame clonotypes and omits some of them. The data show some 510,000 clones, 79% seen once. Sequenced: PBMCs. The receptor source for this set is a woman in her thirties or forties in good health. Some clones in this sample may be carry-over from other donors' samples.

The rearrangement links TRBV11-2 to TRBJ2-1; unclear D gene. There are 12 residues in the CDR3. V dropped 5 bases and J dropped 5 bases, with 7 bases sitting between them. The germline CDR1 and CDR2 sequences are SGHAT and FQNNGV. The CDR3 nucleotides are TGTGCCAGCAGCCATCTAGACAATGAGCAGTTCTTC. Protein: CASSHLDNEQFF.

J is TRBJ2-7 and V is TRBV28; a weak D match, TRBD1 (5 bases). Trimming took 3 bases from V and 3 from J, leaving 12 bases between them. This CDR3 region has 14 residues. The V gene's germline CDR1 is MDHEN and CDR2 SYDVKM. DNA for the CDR3: TGTGCCAGCAGTTTTCAGGGTAGAATCTACGAGCAGTACTTC. Translating it yields CASSFQGRIYEQYF.

The chain uses TRBV7-9 and TRBJ2-1, with 12 bases fitting TRBD2. The germline gives CDR1 SEHNR, CDR2 FQNEAQ (reference sequence). The CDR3 is 18 residues long. J was trimmed by 6 bases and V by 4 bases; bases with no gene match: 13. The CDR3 coding sequence is TGTGCCAGCAGCTCCGTAGCCCCATCGACTAGCGGGAGCAATGAGCAGTTCTTC. This encodes CASSSVAPSTSGSNEQFF.

This sequence joins TRBV14 and TRBJ2-7; 7 bases are a match to TRBD2. This CDR3 region has 19 residues. J gave up 2 bases and V 2 bases, and 18 bases lay outside the gene matches. The germline CDR1 and CDR2 sequences are SGHDN and FVKESK. The CDR3 protein is CASSQQSGIHLGGPYEQYF. In DNA, the CDR3 is TGTGCCAGCAGCCAACAAAGCGGGATCCACCTCGGGGGACCCTACGAGCAGTACTTC. Complete variable domain (other parts from reference TRBV14 and TRBJ2-7): EAGVTQFPSHSVIEKGQTVTLRCDPISGHDNLYWYRRVMGKEIKFLLHFVKESKQDESGMPNNRFLAERTGGTYSTLKVQPAELEDSGVYFCASSQQSGIHLGGPYEQYFGPGTRLTVT.

This clone was picked up a small number of times. The chain joins TRBV28 to TRBJ1-6, with a tentative D call TRBD1 (5 bases). This CDR3 spans 14 amino acids. Trimming pared 6 bases from V and 10 bases from J, leaving 16 bases between. CDR1 MDHEN and CDR2 SYDVKM come from the germline V gene. The CDR3 spells CASSRLGGGSPLHF. The CDR3 DNA is TGTGCCAGCAGCCGACTCGGGGGAGGCTCACCCCTCCACTTT.

V is TRBV29-1 and J is TRBJ2-5, with D perhaps TRBD1 (6 bases). Germline V gene lookup returns CDR1 SQVTM and CDR2 ANQGSEA. This CDR3 is 13 amino acids long. V gave up 4 bases and J gave up 5 bases, with 14 bases separating them. In nucleotides, the CDR3 is TGCAGCGTTGTATTGGGGGCAGGGGAGACCCAGTACTTC. Protein sequence: CSVVLGAGETQYF.

The rearrangement links TRBV18 to TRBJ1-2; D is possibly TRBD1 (5 bases). Germline V gene data show CDR1 as KGHSH and CDR2 as LQKENI. V was pared by 3 bases and J by 8 bases, with 16 bases between. The CDR3 runs to 14 residues. CDR3 sequence (DNA): TGTGCCAGCTCACCCCCGGAGGGGTATAGGGGCTACACCTTC. Translating it yields CASSPPEGYRGYTF. The entire variable domain, with the rest obtained from reference TRBV18 and TRBJ1-2, is as follows: NAGVMQNPRHLVRRRGQEARLRCSPMKGHSHVYWYRQLPEEGLKFMVYLQKENIIDESGMPKERFSAEFPKEGPSILRIQQVVRGDSAAYFCASSPPEGYRGYTFGSGTRLTVV.

The chain is built from TRBV11-2 and TRBJ2-7, with a possible D match to TRBD2 (5 bases). The length of the CDR3 is 14 residues. Germline V gene sequence: CDR1 SGHAT, CDR2 FQNNGV. V was cut by 5 bases and J by 4 bases, with 15 bases left in between. The CDR3 sequence is CASSLGLILYEQYF. CDR3 in DNA: TGTGCCAGCAGCCTTGGACTGATTCTTTACGAGCAGTACTTC.

The chain employs TRBV7-2 and TRBJ1-2; tentative D call: TRBD1 (6 bases). Germline CDR1 and CDR2: SGHTA and FQGNSA. The CDR3 has 13 amino acids. The V end lost 2 bases, the J end lost 8 bases, and 12 bases lay between the germline ends. CDR3 region: CASSLQGRGGYTF. The CDR3 DNA follows: TGTGCCAGCAGCTTACAGGGGCGAGGGGGCTACACCTTC.

The V gene is TRBV5-4, the J gene TRBJ2-7, with D possibly TRBD1 on 5 matching bases. CDR1 and CDR2 from the germline V gene are SGHNT and YYREEE (reference sequence). The CDR3 extends over 14 amino acids. V was trimmed by 2 bases and J by 2 bases, leaving 11 bases between them. The CDR3 DNA sequence: TGTGCCAGCAGCTTCGACAGTCCCCCCTACGAGCAGTACTTC. Protein sequence: CASSFDSPPYEQYF.

The V call is TRBV11-1, the J call TRBJ2-7, with 10 positions matching TRBD1. Germline V gives CDR1 SGHAT, CDR2 FQDESV (reference sequence). This CDR3 is 15 amino acids long. The ends lost 5 bases at V and 4 bases at J; junction bases unmatched: 8. This chain's CDR3 is CASSKGGQGDYEQYF. CDR3 nucleotide sequence: TGTGCCAGCAGCAAAGGTGGACAGGGGGATTACGAGCAGTACTTC.